This T cell receptor (beta chain) was sequenced during a study of blood T cell repertoires in COVID-19. Study summary: T cells, B-cell-depleted T cells, or PBMCs supplied cDNA or gDNA.

This CDR3 has 16 amino acids. CDR1 is LGHDT and CDR2 is YNNKEL in the germline V gene (reference sequence). With V trimmed by 3 bases and J by 1 base, 4 bases remained unmatched. Libraries were prepared by immunoSEQ multiplex PCR; TCRdb keeps only in-frame clonotypes and omits some of them. The data hold about 180,000 clones, with 70% to 85% observed a single time. This chain uses TRBV3-1 (or the pseudogene TRBV3-2) with TRBJ2-3; 10 bases line up with TRBD2. Material for sequencing was PBMCs or T cells enriched from blood (not recorded which). The origin of this receptor is a woman aged 45-59 years who had recovered from COVID-19. Here the CDR3 reads CASSHRLAGGTDTQYF. CDR3 DNA sequence: TGTGCCAGCAGCCATAGGCTAGCGGGAGGCACAGATACGCAGTATTTT.